Listed below are T cell receptor beta chains from one sample, sequenced in a study of blood T cell repertoires in COVID-19. This table comes from immunoSEQ multiplex PCR, and its TCRdb copy is limited to in-frame clones, with some not included. In the table there are 150,000 to 200,000 clones, 75% to 85% of which are singletons. Sequencing was done on a sample of PBMCs or T cells enriched from blood (not recorded which). The receptors come from a man aged 35 to 55 who had recovered from COVID-19. CDR3s include the opening cysteine and the closing phenylalanine or tryptophan. A D gene is named only where the DNA matches it firmly. A clone size is listed for some rows: how often the clone was seen (once, few, many), or a class if it is expanded.

j_call clone_size d_call v_call cdr3_nt cdr3_aa
TRBJ1-2 few - TRBV3-1/TRBV3-2 TGTGCCAGCGGGCCCCTAGGGGATGATGGCTACACCTTC CASGPLGDDGYTF
TRBJ1-1 - TRBD1 TRBV18 TGTGCCAGCTCAGGACAGGGGACTGAAGCTTTCTTT CASSGQGTEAFF
TRBJ1-6 - - TRBV10-1 TGCGCCAGCGCCTCGAGCTCCTATAATTCACCCCTCCACTTT CASASSSYNSPLHF
TRBJ2-3 - - TRBV2 TGTGCCAGCAGTGAAGCGCTCTCGGGGGTGGGGGATACGCAGTATTTT CASSEALSGVGDTQYF
TRBJ1-1 - TRBD1 TRBV5-1 TGCGCCAGCAGCTTGGCGCAGGGGGCGAACTGGGGGACTGAAGCTTTCTTT CASSLAQGANWGTEAFF
TRBJ2-1 - - TRBV6-5 TGTGCCAGCAGTTACCAGGGTGAGCAGTTCTTC CASSYQGEQFF
TRBJ1-1 - - TRBV5-1 TGCGCCAGCAGCTTGGCTCAGGGTAACACTGAAGCTTTCTTT CASSLAQGNTEAFF
TRBJ2-2 - - TRBV9 TGTGCCAGCAGTTTACTCCCCGCCCCCGGGGAGCTGTTTTTT CASSLLPAPGELFF
TRBJ1-2 - - TRBV9 TGTGCCAGCATGGGCGGGGTCCGGGGCTACACCTTC CASMGGVRGYTF
TRBJ2-3 - TRBD2 TRBV5-1 TGCGCCAGCAGCTCCGTAGCGGGGGACACAGATACGCAGTATTTT CASSSVAGDTDTQYF
TRBJ1-5 - - TRBV7-6 TGTGCCATTCCACAGGGCTCCTTCGGGCAGCCCCAGCATTTT CAIPQGSFGQPQHF
TRBJ2-3 - - TRBV3-1/TRBV3-2 TGTGCCAGCAGCCAAGTCCGCGGAACAGATACGCAGTATTTT CASSQVRGTDTQYF
TRBJ2-5 - TRBD1 TRBV18 TGTGCCAGCTCACCTGGGACAGGGACCGAAGAGACCCAGTACTTC CASSPGTGTEETQYF
TRBJ1-1 - TRBD1 TRBV19 TGTGCCAGTAGTATTTGGTCGTACAGGGGTGGAACTGAAGCTTTCTTT CASSIWSYRGGTEAFF
TRBJ1-3 - - TRBV7-3 TGTGCCAGCAGCTCCGAACCGGGGGCTGGAAACACCATATATTTT CASSSEPGAGNTIYF
TRBJ2-7 - TRBD1 TRBV5-1 TGCGCCAGCAGCTTCGGACAGGTCGGGGAGCAGTACTTC CASSFGQVGEQYF
TRBJ2-6 - - TRBV7-3 TGTGCCAGCAGCTTTAGCTCTGGGGCCAACGTCCTGACTTTC CASSFSSGANVLTF
TRBJ1-1 - - TRBV20-1 TGCAGTGCTAGGAGGGCTGAAGCTTTCTTT CSARRAEAFF
TRBJ1-3 - - TRBV30 TGTGCCTGGAGTACCGGAGGTACTGGAAACACCATATATTTT CAWSTGGTGNTIYF
TRBJ2-2 once - TRBV7-2 TGTGCCAGCAGCTTAACCACAGGCAGCTTCGCCGGGGAGCTGTTTTTT CASSLTTGSFAGELFF
TRBJ2-7 - TRBD2 TRBV6-5 TGTGCCAGCAGTTACTCCGGGGGGTTGTACGAGCAGTACTTC CASSYSGGLYEQYF
TRBJ1-1 - TRBD1 TRBV23-1 TGCGCCAGCAGTCAAAGCGGACAGGGGGCTAGGGAGAACACTGAAGCTTTCTTT CASSQSGQGARENTEAFF
TRBJ2-7 once - TRBV5-1 TGCGCCAGCAGCTTGGCCCTAGGGGGTCCCTACGAGCAGTACTTC CASSLALGGPYEQYF
TRBJ1-1 - - TRBV30 TGTGCCTGGACTTTGTTAGTGACGGGTCGCGTCACTGAAGCTTTCTTT CAWTLLVTGRVTEAFF
TRBJ1-4 - TRBD1 TRBV7-9 TGTGCCAGCAGCCCGTCGGACAGGGGAAGGACTAATGAAAAACTGTTTTTT CASSPSDRGRTNEKLFF
TRBJ1-2 - TRBD1 TRBV5-4 TGTGCCAGCAGCCCCGACAGGGACTATGGCTACACCTTC CASSPDRDYGYTF
TRBJ1-1 once - TRBV18 TGTGCCAGCTCACCTCGGACAGTTGGCAACACTGAAGCTTTCTTT CASSPRTVGNTEAFF
TRBJ2-1 - TRBD2 TRBV9 TGTGCCAGCAATCAGGGACTAGTCAATGAGCAGTTCTTC CASNQGLVNEQFF
TRBJ2-4 - - TRBV21-1 TGTGCCAGCAGCAAACCCCGGAAGGTTTCATGGCCGGGGATGGTTGACATTCAGTACTTC CASSKPRKVSWPGMVDIQYF
TRBJ2-2 once - TRBV2 TGTGCCAGCAGTGGGGGAGGAAAATCCGGGGAGCTGTTTTTT CASSGGGKSGELFF
TRBJ1-2 - - TRBV14 TGTGCCAGCAGCCAAGACTGGGGCCGGGGCTACACCTTC CASSQDWGRGYTF
TRBJ2-1 - - TRBV11-1 TGTGCCAGCAGCTCCCGGAGGGGTGGACACCAGCAGTTCTTC CASSSRRGGHQQFF
TRBJ2-2 - TRBD2 TRBV5-1 TGCGCCAGCAGCTTGGGACTAGCGGGACCCGGGGAGCTGTTTTTT CASSLGLAGPGELFF
TRBJ2-1 once TRBD1 TRBV7-6 TGTGCCAGCAGCTTTTTGTCCGGGACAGGGATGGGTGAGCAGTTCTTC CASSFLSGTGMGEQFF
TRBJ2-1 - TRBD2 TRBV9 TGTGCCAGCAGCGCGTCCGGGACTACCTACAATGAGCAGTTCTTC CASSASGTTYNEQFF
TRBJ1-3 - - TRBV5-1 TGCGCCAGCAGCTTGGGGCAGTTTGCCGATGGAAACACCATATATTTT CASSLGQFADGNTIYF
TRBJ2-7 - - TRBV10-2 TGCGCCAGCAGCCAGGCCGGCTACGAGCAGTACTTC CASSQAGYEQYF
TRBJ1-2 - - TRBV19 TGTGCCAGTAGTATTGGAGGACAGACGTACACCTTC CASSIGGQTYTF
TRBJ1-4 - - TRBV7-9 TGTGCCAGCAGCTCCGGACACTCCAAAGGGGAAAAACTGTTTTTT CASSSGHSKGEKLFF
TRBJ2-1 - TRBD2 TRBV4-1 TGCGCCAGCAGCCAACTTAGCGGGGGGCTCGATGAGCAGTTCTTC CASSQLSGGLDEQFF
TRBJ2-1 few - TRBV25-1 TGTGCCAGCAGTCCCCTGGGGGGAGCCTACAATGAGCAGTTCTTC CASSPLGGAYNEQFF
TRBJ2-5 - TRBD1 TRBV19 TGTGCCAGTAGTAGACCGGGACAGGGTCAAGAGACCCAGTACTTC CASSRPGQGQETQYF
TRBJ2-1 once TRBD2 TRBV5-1 TGCGCCAGCAGCACTAGCGGGGGGACCTACAATGAGCAGTTCTTC CASSTSGGTYNEQFF
TRBJ2-2 - - TRBV24-1 TGTGCCACCAGTGATCCCACAGGGCCCCGCGGCACCGGGGAGCTGTTTTTT CATSDPTGPRGTGELFF
TRBJ2-7 - - TRBV29-1 TGCAGCGTCGCCCGCGGGGAGGGACAGGCGCAGTACTTC CSVARGEGQAQYF
TRBJ2-1 few TRBD1 TRBV6-5 TGTGCCAGCACCAAAGACAGGGAAAACTACAATGAGCAGTTCTTC CASTKDRENYNEQFF
TRBJ1-5 - - TRBV3-1/TRBV3-2 TGTGCCAGCAGCCAAAACGACCGGCGGGGGGCTCAGCCCCAGCATTTT CASSQNDRRGAQPQHF
TRBJ2-1 - - TRBV6-5 TGTGCCAGCAGTACGAGTCCGGGACTTAATGAGCAGTTCTTC CASSTSPGLNEQFF
TRBJ2-3 - - TRBV9 TGTGCCAGCAGCCGACTAGTATTAGGAGATACGCAGTATTTT CASSRLVLGDTQYF
TRBJ1-3 - - TRBV5-1 TGCGCCAGCAGCCTGCAGGGGAGCGGAGGAAACACCATATATTTT CASSLQGSGGNTIYF
TRBJ2-5 - TRBD2 TRBV9 TGTGCCAGCAGCGTAAACCTAGCGGGTCAAGAGACCCAGTACTTC CASSVNLAGQETQYF
TRBJ1-1 few - TRBV6-5 TGTGCCAGCACCGAGGCCCTTGGGACTGAAGCTTTCTTT CASTEALGTEAFF
TRBJ1-2 - - TRBV6-6 TGTGCCAGCCTTTCTCCCGGGACATCGAACTATGGCTACACCTTC CASLSPGTSNYGYTF
TRBJ2-5 once - TRBV9 TGTGCCAGCAGCGCTCTTGGAGGGGCAGAGACCCAGTACTTC CASSALGGAETQYF
TRBJ2-2 - - TRBV11-2 TGTGCCAGCAGCTGGGCGGGCGCCGGGGAGCTGTTTTTT CASSWAGAGELFF
TRBJ1-5 few TRBD1 TRBV5-1 TGCGCCAGCAGCTTGGGAGACAGGGGGAATCAGCCCCAGCATTTT CASSLGDRGNQPQHF
TRBJ2-7 - TRBD2 TRBV29-1 TGCAGCGTTGAATTAGGACTAGCTACTAGCGAGCAGTACTTC CSVELGLATSEQYF